Shown below are 27 T cell receptor beta chains from a single sample sequenced in a study of beta chain features in type 1 diabetes. Reverse transcribing all isolated RNA meant expressed TCRB transcripts were sequenced. Using immunoSEQ multiplex PCR, the repertoire was profiled, and TCRdb retains in-frame clones only, with some absent. Among about 370,000 clones listed, over 13% were seen once. Sample: naive CD4+ T cells from blood. Every receptor here comes from a woman younger than 35 in good health.

The count of this clone is one. CDR3 in amino acids: CASSLGSGSDGETQYF. The CDR3 region has the DNA TGTGCCAGCAGCTTGGGTAGCGGGAGTGATGGAGAGACCCAGTACTTC. The chain carries TRBV5-8 and TRBJ2-5; 9 nucleotides agree with TRBD2. The V segment lost 0 bases and the J segment 4 bases; nucleotides outside the gene matches: 7. The CDR3 covers 16 residues. Germline lookup yields CDR1 SGHTS and CDR2 YDEGEE.

This clone was observed a handful of times. The chain joins TRBV5-1 to TRBJ2-1; D may be TRBD1 (5 bases). Deletions cut 0 bases from V and 6 bases from J, with 10 bases between. Germline CDR1 and CDR2: SGHRS and YFSETQ. This CDR3 has 14 amino acids. Written as DNA, the CDR3 is TGCGCCAGCAGCTTGGGAACCAGGGCCAATGAGCAGTTCTTC. It yields the protein CASSLGTRANEQFF.

DNA of the CDR3: TGTGCCAGCACCCTAGCGGGGACGGGCACCGGGGAGCTGTTTTTT. It yields the protein CASTLAGTGTGELFF. The gene calls are TRBV28 and TRBJ2-2; 9 nucleotides align to TRBD2. The CDR3 spans 15 residues. V dropped 7 bases and J dropped 4; count of bases not matched to a gene: 7. CDR1 is MDHEN and CDR2 is SYDVKM in the germline V gene.

The chain carries TRBV28 and TRBJ2-7; a weak D match, TRBD1 (6 bases). Per germline, CDR1 MDHEN and CDR2 SYDVKM. Trimming took 4 bases from V and 2 from J, leaving 18 bases between them. This CDR3 is built from 16 residues. The CDR3: CASSSPSTGLTYEQYF. The CDR3 DNA reads as TGTGCCAGCAGTTCCCCTAGTACAGGGCTAACCTACGAGCAGTACTTC.

In this sample, this clone turned up a few times. The chain couples TRBV30 to TRBJ2-3; a possible D gene is TRBD1 (6 bases). V lost 5 bases and J 5 bases, leaving 26 bases between the germline ends. The CDR3 consists of 17 residues. Germline CDR1 is GTSNPN and CDR2 is SVGIG (reference sequence). CDR3 sequence (DNA): TGTGCCTGGGCCCCTTGGGTCCGGGAAGGGGGTATAGATACGCAGTATTTT. Translating gives CAWAPWVREGGIDTQYF.

V usage is TRBV10-3 and J usage is TRBJ2-5, with TRBD1 as a possible D gene (6 bases). Germline-derived CDR1 and CDR2 are ENHRY and SYGVKD. The CDR3 is 14 residues long. V gave up 0 bases and J gave up 4 bases, with 9 bases separating them. In DNA, the CDR3 is TGTGCCATCAGTGAGTCGACAGGAGCAGAGACCCAGTACTTC. Amino acid sequence: CAISESTGAETQYF.

This clone has just a few counts. The V gene is TRBV6-5, the J gene TRBJ1-5; D is unclear. This CDR3 comprises 12 residues. From germline, CDR1 is MNHEY and CDR2 SVGAGI. V was trimmed by 6 bases and J by 7 bases, leaving 10 bases between them. CDR3: CASRTGRQPQHF. Written as DNA, the CDR3 is TGTGCCAGCAGGACGGGGAGGCAGCCCCAGCATTTT.

This chain joins TRBV6-5 and TRBJ2-3; 9 bases line up with TRBD2. Looked up from germline, CDR1 is MNHEY and CDR2 is SVGAGI. The V segment lost 7 bases and the J segment 4 bases; nucleotides outside the gene matches: 9. The CDR3 extends over 15 amino acids. The CDR3 reads CASTYSGRGADTQYF. CDR3 coding DNA: TGTGCCAGCACTTATAGCGGGAGAGGGGCAGATACGCAGTATTTT.

This clone was seen only once. The chain's CDR3 is CASSLAALYRTYGYTF. DNA for the CDR3: TGTGCCAGCAGCTTAGCGGCTCTCTACAGGACCTATGGCTACACCTTC. The chain uses TRBV7-2 and TRBJ1-2; D possibly corresponds to TRBD1 (5 bases). V was pared by 0 bases and J by 4 bases, with 15 bases between. CDR3 length: 16 residues. CDR1 is SGHTA, CDR2 FQGNSA, per germline. Full variable domain (missing parts from reference TRBV7-2 and TRBJ1-2): GAGVSQSPSNKVTEKGKDVELRCDPISGHTALYWYRQSLGQGLEFLIYFQGNSAPDKSGLPSDRFSAERTGGSVSTLTIQRTQQEDSAVYLCASSLAALYRTYGYTFGSGTRLTVV.

The V and J genes are TRBV19 and TRBJ1-5; 11 nucleotides match TRBD1. The CDR3 covers 15 residues. Germline-derived CDR1 and CDR2 are LNHDA and SQIVND (reference sequence). V lost 5 bases to trimming and J lost 8 bases; unmatched junction nucleotides: 8. The DNA for the CDR3 is TGTGCCAGTAGTCCAGGACAGGGGGCGAGCAAGCCCCAGCATTTT. Translated, it gives CASSPGQGASKPQHF.

The gene calls are TRBV29-1 and TRBJ1-2; 11 nucleotides match TRBD1. Germline CDR1 and CDR2: SQVTM and ANQGSEA. Trimming removed 4 bases from V and 7 bases from J; junction bases left unmatched: 5. This CDR3 contains 13 residues. Written as DNA, the CDR3 is TGCAGCGTTGTTGGGACAGGGGGAGGTGGCTACACCTTC. Its protein product is CSVVGTGGGGYTF.

This clone has only a few counts. J is TRBJ2-1 and V is TRBV11-3, with 14 bases identical to TRBD2. Unmatched junction bases numbered 9, after V lost 4 bases and J lost 10 bases. CDR3 length equals 16 residues. From germline, CDR1 is SGHNT and CDR2 YENEEA. CDR3 residues: CASSSRTSGRPQEQFF. The CDR3 nucleotides read TGTGCCAGCAGCTCACGGACTAGCGGGAGGCCCCAAGAGCAGTTCTTC.

The table lists this clone with a few counts. The chain is built from TRBV23-1 and TRBJ2-7; D remains ambiguous. TRBV23-1 is an open reading frame, and its role is uncertain. The CDR3 covers 13 residues. Trimming took off 3 bases at V and 0 bases at J, with 6 bases between the two ends. CDR3 in amino acids: CASSHHNSYEQYF. In nucleotides, the CDR3 is TGCGCCAGCAGTCATCACAACTCCTACGAGCAGTACTTC.

The chain recombines TRBV28 with TRBJ1-1, with unresolved D. Germline V gives CDR1 MDHEN, CDR2 SYDVKM. The germline V and J ends were trimmed by 6 bases and 7 bases, with 9 bases remaining between them. The CDR3 consists of 11 residues. CDR3 sequence (DNA): TGTGCCAGCAGCATTCGGAGTGAAGCTTTCTTT. Translating it yields CASSIRSEAFF. Drawing the rest from reference TRBV28 and TRBJ1-1, the complete variable domain is DVKVTQSSRYLVKRTGEKVFLECVQDMDHENMFWYRQDPGLGLRLIYFSYDVKMKEKGDIPEGYSVSREKKERFSLILESASTNQTSMYLCASSIRSEAFFGQGTRLTVV.

The chain has TRBV5-1 and TRBJ2-1, with 9 positions matching TRBD2. J lost 6 bases, V lost 0 bases, and 4 bases had no gene match. CDR1 SGHRS and CDR2 YFSETQ come from the germline V gene. The CDR3 is 15 amino acids. DNA for the CDR3: TGCGCCAGCAGCTTGGCGACTAGCGGACTCAATGAGCAGTTCTTC. It is translated as CASSLATSGLNEQFF.

This clone was found once. The genes are TRBV18 and TRBJ1-5, with a possible D match to TRBD1 (6 bases). The CDR3 has 19 residues. Trimming pared 2 bases from V and 3 bases from J, leaving 23 bases between. Germline lookup yields CDR1 KGHSH and CDR2 LQKENI. As DNA, the CDR3 is TGTGCCAGCTCACCAACGGTCGGGGCAGGGGACTACTTCAATCAGCCCCAGCATTTT. Its translation is CASSPTVGAGDYFNQPQHF.

The genes are TRBV27 and TRBJ2-5, with 7 bases fitting TRBD2. The V gene end was trimmed by 8 bases and the J gene end by 0 bases; junction bases not matched to a gene: 3. Looked up from germline, CDR1 is MNHEY and CDR2 is SMNVEV (reference sequence). The CDR3 covers 13 residues. CDR3 sequence (DNA): TGTGCCAGCCGAGCGGGATACCAAGAGACCCAGTACTTC. Translated, it gives CASRAGYQETQYF.

This clone has more than one count but fewer than ten. V usage is TRBV29-1 and J usage is TRBJ2-1; D may be TRBD2 (5 bases). V shed 8 bases and J shed 7 bases, with 18 bases lying between them. Germline-derived CDR1 and CDR2 are SQVTM and ANQGSEA. This CDR3 region has 13 residues. CDR3: CSLWRGLGNEQFF. The CDR3, as DNA: TGCAGCCTCTGGAGAGGGCTGGGGAATGAGCAGTTCTTC.

The chain links TRBV30 to TRBJ1-2; TRBD1 matches 10 bases. The CDR3 has 12 amino acids. CDR1 and CDR2 (germline): GTSNPN, SVGIG (reference sequence). Trimming at V came to 5 bases and at J to 8 bases, leaving 5 bases not matched to a gene. CDR3 loop: CAWPDRGGGYTF. CDR3 in DNA: TGTGCCTGGCCGGACAGGGGGGGAGGCTACACCTTC.

The rearrangement joins TRBV15 to TRBJ1-4; possibly TRBD1 for D (5 bases). The CDR3 extends over 17 amino acids. Germline assignment: CDR1 LNHNV and CDR2 YYDKDF (reference sequence). V lost 0 bases and J lost 0, with 11 bases in between. CDR3 DNA: TGTGCCACCAGCAGAGATAGCAGGGTTGCAACTAATGAAAAACTGTTTTTT. Its protein is CATSRDSRVATNEKLFF.

The chain recombines TRBV7-2 with TRBJ2-7; TRBD1 is a possible D gene (5 bases). V lost 5 bases to trimming and J lost 6 bases, with 14 bases between them. Germline-derived CDR1 and CDR2 are SGHTA and FQGNSA. The CDR3 has 13 residues. CDR3 residues: CASSRSGRGEQYF. The DNA of the CDR3 is TGTGCCAGCAGCAGATCAGGGCGTGGCGAGCAGTACTTC.

The rearrangement uses TRBV6-5 and TRBJ1-1; tentatively, D is TRBD1 (5 bases). Between the trimmed V and J ends, which lost 7 bases and 4 bases, there was a span of 19 bases. CDR3 length: 15 residues. Germline assignment: CDR1 MNHEY and CDR2 SVGAGI. The CDR3 sequence is CASIPRRGSVTEAFF. CDR3 DNA sequence: TGTGCCAGCATCCCCCGGCGGGGCTCGGTCACTGAAGCTTTCTTT.

V gene TRBV7-9 combines with J gene TRBJ1-2; possible D gene TRBD1, 5 bases. There are 13 residues in the CDR3. Trimming removed 2 bases at V and 6 bases at J, with 10 bases between. The germline CDR1 and CDR2 sequences are SEHNR and FQNEAQ (reference sequence). The CDR3 spells CASSLQGADGYTF. The CDR3 nucleotides are TGTGCCAGCAGCTTACAGGGCGCCGATGGCTACACCTTC.

This clone was detected only a few times. This sequence joins TRBV15 and TRBJ2-3, with 8 nucleotides matching TRBD2. The CDR3 has 14 residues. Germline values: CDR1 LNHNV, CDR2 YYDKDF (reference sequence). J was trimmed by 0 bases and V by 5 bases; bases with no gene match: 1. The CDR3 protein is CATSPGGSTDTQYF. The CDR3 nucleotides read TGTGCCACCAGCCCGGGAGGGAGCACAGATACGCAGTATTTT.

This clone was recorded a few times. This chain uses TRBV5-4 with TRBJ2-7; possibly TRBD2 for D (5 bases). With 1 base removed from V and 3 bases from J, the gap between germline ends came to 11 bases. Germline CDR1 reads SGHNT; CDR2 reads YYREEE (reference sequence). The CDR3 is 14 amino acids. This CDR3 reads CASSLIQRNYEQYF. The CDR3 nucleotides read TGTGCCAGCAGCTTGATTCAGCGGAACTACGAGCAGTACTTC. The entire variable domain, with the rest obtained from reference TRBV5-4 and TRBJ2-7, is as follows: ETGVTQSPTHLIKTRGQQVTLRCSSQSGHNTVSWYQQALGQGPQFIFQYYREEENGRGNFPPRFSGLQFPNYSSELNVNALELDDSALYLCASSLIQRNYEQYFGPGTRLTVT.

Concerning this clone itself: One end of the junction does not line up with germline, which may come from a read error. The CDR3 region has the DNA TGTGCTAGCAGCTTCGGGGTTCGGGGGGAGCAGTTCTTC. Protein sequence: CASSFGVRGEQFF. This sequence joins TRBV7-7 and TRBJ2-1; tentative D call: TRBD2 (6 bases). Germline CDR1 is SSHAT and CDR2 is FNYEAQ (reference sequence). CDR3 length: 13 residues.

V gene TRBV6-6 combines with J gene TRBJ2-1, with TRBD2 matching 15 bases. J gave up 6 bases and V 7 bases, and 4 bases lay outside the gene matches. The CDR3 consists of 15 residues. CDR1 and CDR2 from the germline V gene are MNHNY and SVGAGI (reference sequence). As DNA, the CDR3 is TGTGCCAGCACCCGGACTAGCGGGAGGGGCAATGAGCAGTTCTTC. Its protein product is CASTRTSGRGNEQFF.